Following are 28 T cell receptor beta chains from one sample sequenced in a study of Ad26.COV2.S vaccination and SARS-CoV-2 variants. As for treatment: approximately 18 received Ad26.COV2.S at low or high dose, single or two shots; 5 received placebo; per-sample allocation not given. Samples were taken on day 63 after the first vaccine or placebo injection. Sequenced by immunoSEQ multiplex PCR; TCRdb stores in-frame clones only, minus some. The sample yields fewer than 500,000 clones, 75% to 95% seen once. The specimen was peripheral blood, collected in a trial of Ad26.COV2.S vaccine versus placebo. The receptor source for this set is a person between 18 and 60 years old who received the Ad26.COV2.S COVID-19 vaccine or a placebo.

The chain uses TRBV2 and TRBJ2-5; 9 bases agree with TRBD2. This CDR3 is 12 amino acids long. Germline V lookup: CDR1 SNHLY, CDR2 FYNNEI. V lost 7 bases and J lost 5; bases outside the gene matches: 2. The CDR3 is CASTTSGETQYF. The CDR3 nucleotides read TGTGCCAGCACAACTAGCGGGGAGACCCAGTACTTC.

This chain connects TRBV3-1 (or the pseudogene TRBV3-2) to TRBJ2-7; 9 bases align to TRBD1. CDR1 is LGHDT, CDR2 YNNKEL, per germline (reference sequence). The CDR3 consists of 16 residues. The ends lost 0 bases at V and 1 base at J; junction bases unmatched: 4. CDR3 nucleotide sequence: TGTGCCAGCAGCCAAGATATAGGGACAGGGTCCTACGAGCAGTACTTC. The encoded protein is CASSQDIGTGSYEQYF.

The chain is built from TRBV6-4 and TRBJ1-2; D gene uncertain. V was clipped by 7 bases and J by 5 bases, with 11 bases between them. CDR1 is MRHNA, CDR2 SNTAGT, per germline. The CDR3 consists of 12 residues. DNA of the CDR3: TGTGCCAGCACCCTCGGACTTTATGGCTACACCTTC. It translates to CASTLGLYGYTF.

In DNA, the CDR3 is TGTGCCAGCAGTATTGGCCCGGGCGGAGCTTTCTTT. This codes for CASSIGPGGAFF. The chain recombines TRBV28 with TRBJ1-1; D call uncertain. The germline V gene encodes CDR1 MDHEN and CDR2 SYDVKM. The CDR3 has 12 residues. V lost 5 bases and J lost 10, with 14 bases in between. Filled out from reference TRBV28 and TRBJ1-1, the complete variable domain reads DVKVTQSSRYLVKRTGEKVFLECVQDMDHENMFWYRQDPGLGLRLIYFSYDVKMKEKGDIPEGYSVSREKKERFSLILESASTNQTSMYLCASSIGPGGAFFGQGTRLTVV.

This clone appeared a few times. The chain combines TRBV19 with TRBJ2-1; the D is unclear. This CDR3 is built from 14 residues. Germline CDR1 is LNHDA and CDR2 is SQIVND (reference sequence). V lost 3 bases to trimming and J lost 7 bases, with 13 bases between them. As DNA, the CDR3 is TGTGCCAGTAGTATTGGCTCCCGGCGAAATGAGCAGTTCTTC. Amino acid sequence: CASSIGSRRNEQFF. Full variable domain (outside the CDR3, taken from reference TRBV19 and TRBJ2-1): DGGITQSPKYLFRKEGQNVTLSCEQNLNHDAMYWYRQDPGQGLRLIYYSQIVNDFQKGDIAEGYSVSREKKESFPLTVTSAQKNPTAFYLCASSIGSRRNEQFFGPGTRLTVL.

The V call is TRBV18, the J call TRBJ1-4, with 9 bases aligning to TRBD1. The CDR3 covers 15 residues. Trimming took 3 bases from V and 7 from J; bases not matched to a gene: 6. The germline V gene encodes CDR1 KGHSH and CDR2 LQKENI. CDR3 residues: CASSPGTGQAEKLFF. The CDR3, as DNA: TGTGCCAGCTCACCGGGGACAGGGCAGGCTGAAAAACTGTTTTTT.

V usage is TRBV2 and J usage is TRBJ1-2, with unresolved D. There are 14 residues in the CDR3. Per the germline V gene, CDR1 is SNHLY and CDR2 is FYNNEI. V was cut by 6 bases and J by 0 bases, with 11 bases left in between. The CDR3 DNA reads TGTGCCAGCAGCCCTCAGACCGCTAACTATGGCTACACCTTC. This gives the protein CASSPQTANYGYTF.

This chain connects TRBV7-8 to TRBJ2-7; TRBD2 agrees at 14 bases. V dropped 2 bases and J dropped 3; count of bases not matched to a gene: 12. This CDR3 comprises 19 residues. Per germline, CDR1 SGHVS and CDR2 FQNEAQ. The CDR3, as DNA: TGTGCCAGCAGCTTAAACCTATATGACGGGACTAGCGGGAGCTACGAGCAGTACTTC. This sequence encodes CASSLNLYDGTSGSYEQYF.

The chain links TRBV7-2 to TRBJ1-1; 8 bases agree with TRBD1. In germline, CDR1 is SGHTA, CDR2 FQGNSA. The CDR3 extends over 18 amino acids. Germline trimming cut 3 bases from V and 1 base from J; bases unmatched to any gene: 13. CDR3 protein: CASSLRLVGQAKNTEAFF. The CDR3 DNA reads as TGTGCCAGCAGCTTGCGCCTGGTGGGACAGGCCAAGAACACTGAAGCTTTCTTT.

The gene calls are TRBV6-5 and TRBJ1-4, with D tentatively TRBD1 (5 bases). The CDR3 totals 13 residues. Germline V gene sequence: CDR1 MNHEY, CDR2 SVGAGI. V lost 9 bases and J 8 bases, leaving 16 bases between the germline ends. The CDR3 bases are TGTGCCAGTATGGACACCGTGCCGGAAAAACTGTTTTTT. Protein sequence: CASMDTVPEKLFF.

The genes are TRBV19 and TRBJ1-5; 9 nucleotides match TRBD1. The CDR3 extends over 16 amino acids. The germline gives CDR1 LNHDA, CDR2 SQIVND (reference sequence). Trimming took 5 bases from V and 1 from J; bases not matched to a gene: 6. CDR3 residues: CASSDRGDVSNQPQHF. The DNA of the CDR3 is TGTGCCAGTAGTGACAGGGGGGACGTGAGCAATCAGCCCCAGCATTTT.

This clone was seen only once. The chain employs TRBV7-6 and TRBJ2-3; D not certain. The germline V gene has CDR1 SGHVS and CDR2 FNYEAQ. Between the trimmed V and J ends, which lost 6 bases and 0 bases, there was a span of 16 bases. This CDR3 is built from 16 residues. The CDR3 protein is CASSFDLALSTDTQYF. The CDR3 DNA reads TGTGCCAGCAGTTTTGATCTCGCACTAAGCACAGATACGCAGTATTTT.

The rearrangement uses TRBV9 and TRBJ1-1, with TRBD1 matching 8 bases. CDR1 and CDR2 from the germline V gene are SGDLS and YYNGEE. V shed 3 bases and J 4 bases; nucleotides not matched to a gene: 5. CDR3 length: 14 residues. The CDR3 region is CASSAGGAGTEAFF. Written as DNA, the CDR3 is TGTGCCAGCAGCGCAGGGGGCGCGGGCACTGAAGCTTTCTTT.

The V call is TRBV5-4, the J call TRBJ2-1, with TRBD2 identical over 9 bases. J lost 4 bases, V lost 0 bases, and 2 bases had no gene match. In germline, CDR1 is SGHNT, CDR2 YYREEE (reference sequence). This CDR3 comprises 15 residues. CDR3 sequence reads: CASSLASGIYNEQFF. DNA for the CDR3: TGTGCCAGCAGCTTGGCTAGCGGGATTTACAATGAGCAGTTCTTC.

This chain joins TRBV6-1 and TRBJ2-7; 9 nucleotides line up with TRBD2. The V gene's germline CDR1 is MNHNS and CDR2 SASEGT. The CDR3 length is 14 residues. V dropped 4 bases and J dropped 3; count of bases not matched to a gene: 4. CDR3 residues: CASSVAGVSYEQYF. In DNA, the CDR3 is TGTGCCAGCAGTGTAGCGGGAGTGAGCTACGAGCAGTACTTC.

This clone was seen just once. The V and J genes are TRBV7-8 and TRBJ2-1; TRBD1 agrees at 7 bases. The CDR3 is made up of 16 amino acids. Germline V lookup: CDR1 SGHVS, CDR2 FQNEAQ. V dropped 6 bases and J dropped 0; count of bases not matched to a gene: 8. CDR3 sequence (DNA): TGTGCCAGCAGGCAAGGGACAGCAAGCTCCTACAATGAGCAGTTCTTC. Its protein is CASRQGTASSYNEQFF.

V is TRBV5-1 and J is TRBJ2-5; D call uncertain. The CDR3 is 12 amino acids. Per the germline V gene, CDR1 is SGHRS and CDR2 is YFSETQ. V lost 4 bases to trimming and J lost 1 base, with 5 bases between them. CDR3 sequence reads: CASSPSQETQYF. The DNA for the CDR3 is TGCGCCAGCAGCCCTAGCCAAGAGACCCAGTACTTC. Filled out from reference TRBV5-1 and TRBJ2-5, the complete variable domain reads KAGVTQTPRYLIKTRGQQVTLSCSPISGHRSVSWYQQTPGQGLQFLFEYFSETQRNKGNFPGRFSGRQFSNSRSEMNVSTLELGDSALYLCASSPSQETQYFGPGTRLLVL.

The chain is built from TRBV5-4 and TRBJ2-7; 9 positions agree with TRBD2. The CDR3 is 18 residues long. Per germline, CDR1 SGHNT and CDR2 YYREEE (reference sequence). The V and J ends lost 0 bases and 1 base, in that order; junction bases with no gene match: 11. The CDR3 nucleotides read TGTGCCAGCAGCTTGGGGGGTAGGGCTCTAGCGGGATCCTACGAGCAGTACTTC. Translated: CASSLGGRALAGSYEQYF.

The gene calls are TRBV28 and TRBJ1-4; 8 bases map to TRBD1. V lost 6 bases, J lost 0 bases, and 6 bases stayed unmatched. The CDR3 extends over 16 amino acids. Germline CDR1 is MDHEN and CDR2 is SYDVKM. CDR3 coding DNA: TGTGCCAGCAGGACAGGGGAGAAGGCAACTAATGAAAAACTGTTTTTT. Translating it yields CASRTGEKATNEKLFF.

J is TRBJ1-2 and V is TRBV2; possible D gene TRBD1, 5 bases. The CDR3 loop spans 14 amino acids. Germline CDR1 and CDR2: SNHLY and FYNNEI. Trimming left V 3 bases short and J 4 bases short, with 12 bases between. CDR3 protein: CASSDQVGGYGYTF. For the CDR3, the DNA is TGTGCCAGCAGTGACCAGGTTGGGGGCTATGGCTACACCTTC.

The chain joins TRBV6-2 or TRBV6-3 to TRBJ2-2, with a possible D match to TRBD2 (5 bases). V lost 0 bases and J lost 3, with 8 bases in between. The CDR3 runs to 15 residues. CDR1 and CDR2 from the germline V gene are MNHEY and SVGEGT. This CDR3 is CASSYSKDYTGELFF. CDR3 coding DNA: TGTGCCAGCAGTTACTCGAAGGACTACACCGGGGAGCTGTTTTTT.

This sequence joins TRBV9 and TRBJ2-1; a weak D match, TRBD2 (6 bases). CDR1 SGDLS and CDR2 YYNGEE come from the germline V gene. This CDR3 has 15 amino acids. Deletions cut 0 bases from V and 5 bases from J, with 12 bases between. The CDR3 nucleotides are TGTGCCAGCAGCGTAGCACTAGCTTACGACAATGAGCAGTTCTTC. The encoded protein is CASSVALAYDNEQFF.

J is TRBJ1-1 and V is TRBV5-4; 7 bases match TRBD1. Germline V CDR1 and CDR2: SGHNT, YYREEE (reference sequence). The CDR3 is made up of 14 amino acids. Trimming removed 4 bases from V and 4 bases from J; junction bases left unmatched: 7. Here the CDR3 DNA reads TGTGCCAGCAGCCAAGGACAGGTCCGCACTGAAGCTTTCTTT. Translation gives CASSQGQVRTEAFF.

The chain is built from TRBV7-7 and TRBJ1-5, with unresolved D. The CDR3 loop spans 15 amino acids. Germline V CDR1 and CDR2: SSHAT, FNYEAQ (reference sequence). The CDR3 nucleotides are TGTGCTACATCCGAAGGGTTGCCTTTAGGTCAGCCCCAGCATTTT. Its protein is CATSEGLPLGQPQHF.

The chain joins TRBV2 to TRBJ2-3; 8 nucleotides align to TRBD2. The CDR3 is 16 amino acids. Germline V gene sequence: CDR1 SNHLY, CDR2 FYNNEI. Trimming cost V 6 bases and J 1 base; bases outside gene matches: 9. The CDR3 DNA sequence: TGTGCCAGCAGAGATACTAGCGGTTCGGGCACAGATACGCAGTATTTT. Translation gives CASRDTSGSGTDTQYF.

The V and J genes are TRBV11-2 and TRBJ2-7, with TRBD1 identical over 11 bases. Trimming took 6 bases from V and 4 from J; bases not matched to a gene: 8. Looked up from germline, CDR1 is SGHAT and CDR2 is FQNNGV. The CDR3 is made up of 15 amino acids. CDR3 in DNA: TGTGCCAGCAGTTCGGACAGGGGGCCTATTTACGAGCAGTACTTC. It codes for CASSSDRGPIYEQYF. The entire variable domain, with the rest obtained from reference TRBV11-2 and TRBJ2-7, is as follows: EAGVAQSPRYKIIEKRQSVAFWCNPISGHATLYWYQQILGQGPKLLIQFQNNGVVDDSQLPKDRFSAERLKGVDSTLKIQPAKLEDSAVYLCASSSDRGPIYEQYFGPGTRLTVT.

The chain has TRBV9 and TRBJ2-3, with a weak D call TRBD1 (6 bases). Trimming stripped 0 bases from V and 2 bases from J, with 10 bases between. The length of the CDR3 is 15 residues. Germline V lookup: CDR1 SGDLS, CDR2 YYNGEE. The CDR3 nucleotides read TGTGCCAGCAGCGTAGCAGGGGACCACACAGATACGCAGTATTTT. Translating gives CASSVAGDHTDTQYF. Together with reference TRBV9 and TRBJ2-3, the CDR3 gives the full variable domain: DSGVTQTPKHLITATGQRVTLRCSPRSGDLSVYWYQQSLDQGLQFLIQYYNGEERAKGNILERFSAQQFPDLHSELNLSSLELGDSALYFCASSVAGDHTDTQYFGPGTRLTVL.

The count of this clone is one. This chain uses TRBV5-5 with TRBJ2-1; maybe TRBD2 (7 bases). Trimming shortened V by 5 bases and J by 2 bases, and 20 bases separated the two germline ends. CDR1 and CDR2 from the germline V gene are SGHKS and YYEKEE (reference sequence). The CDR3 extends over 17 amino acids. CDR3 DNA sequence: TGTGCCAGCAGTGGTTGGGGGGGCAGCGGCACCTACAATGAGCAGTTCTTC. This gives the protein CASSGWGGSGTYNEQFF.